This T cell receptor (beta chain) stems from a study of blood T cell repertoires in COVID-19. Study members were between about 18 and 100 years old and lived in approximately 25 US regions. Participants were placed into cohorts based on the clinical history they reported. Symptom resolution, clearance, or two negative PCRs marked donors in Cohort 3 as recovered. V shed 4 bases, J shed 1 base, and the junction held 7 bases outside the gene matches. This CDR3 contains 15 residues. Germline V gene lookup returns CDR1 SGDLS and CDR2 YYNGEE. The protocol was immunoSEQ multiplex PCR, while the TCRdb copy is restricted to in-frame clones and leaves out a portion. The table records 250,000 or so clones, about 89% of them present only once.

The genes are TRBV9 and TRBJ1-1; 7 bases align to TRBD1. Sequencing was done on a sample of PBMCs or T cells enriched from blood (not recorded which). The TCR originated in a woman under 30 who had recovered from COVID-19. CDR3 in amino acids: CASSSPTGSNTEAFF. CDR3 sequence (DNA): TGTGCCAGCAGCTCACCGACAGGGTCGAACACTGAAGCTTTCTTT.